The 22 T cell receptor beta chains below come from one sample, sequenced in a study of cytomegalovirus exposure and HLA in healthy donors. PCR employed 60 Vbeta and 13 Jbeta primers. Repertoires were generated with immunoSEQ multiplex PCR, while TCRdb's copy carries only in-frame clones and drops some. The sample holds over 150,000 clones, around four fifths seen once. What was sequenced was PBMCs. The receptors were sampled from a woman aged 55-70 years in good health and CMV-seropositive.

The table lists this clone with a count of one. The CDR3, as DNA: TGTGCCAGCAGTTTTGTGGGCCAGCCCCAGCATTTT. This sequence encodes CASSFVGQPQHF. The V call is TRBV27, the J call TRBJ1-5; no reliable D call. This CDR3 region has 12 residues. The V gene's germline CDR1 is MNHEY and CDR2 SMNVEV (reference sequence). Trimming removed 3 bases from V and 7 bases from J, with 7 bases in between.

This rearrangement joins TRBV4-2 to TRBJ2-7; D might be TRBD2 (5 bases). Germline assignment: CDR1 LGHNA and CDR2 YNFKEQ. The V and J ends lost 0 bases and 3 bases respectively, with 18 bases between them. CDR3 length: 17 amino acids. The CDR3 loop reads CASSQEVSAGGYYEQYF. For the CDR3, the DNA is TGTGCCAGCAGCCAAGAGGTGTCGGCGGGCGGCTACTACGAGCAGTACTTC.

The chain links TRBV5-1 to TRBJ2-1; 8 bases are shared with TRBD2. CDR3 size: 16 residues. The germline V gene has CDR1 SGHRS and CDR2 YFSETQ. Trimming at V came to 1 base and at J to 4 bases, leaving 7 bases not matched to a gene. CDR3 protein: CASSLSGGGIYNEQFF. The CDR3 region has the DNA TGCGCCAGCAGCTTGAGCGGCGGGGGGATATACAATGAGCAGTTCTTC.

V gene TRBV11-2 combines with J gene TRBJ1-2; 8 nucleotides agree with TRBD1. The V segment lost 7 bases and the J segment 2 bases; nucleotides outside the gene matches: 9. The CDR3 contains 15 residues. CDR1 and CDR2 from the germline V gene are SGHAT and FQNNGV. This chain's CDR3 is CASTMAAGGNYGYTF. The CDR3 nucleotides are TGTGCCAGCACCATGGCCGCAGGGGGCAACTATGGCTACACCTTC.

The chain is built from TRBV7-9 and TRBJ1-4; 7 bases agree with TRBD1. Germline V lookup: CDR1 SEHNR, CDR2 FQNEAQ (reference sequence). The CDR3 runs 15 residues. J was trimmed by 4 bases and V by 7 bases; bases with no gene match: 9. CDR3 protein: CASKESGQLNEKLFF. CDR3 sequence (DNA): TGTGCCAGCAAGGAATCGGGACAGCTTAATGAAAAACTGTTTTTT. Full variable domain (missing parts from reference TRBV7-9 and TRBJ1-4): DTGVSQNPRHKITKRGQNVTFRCDPISEHNRLYWYRQTLGQGPEFLTYFQNEAQLEKSRLLSDRFSAERPKGSFSTLEIQRTEQGDSAMYLCASKESGQLNEKLFFGSGTQLSVL.

The V and J genes are TRBV5-5 and TRBJ1-1, with D maybe TRBD1 (5 bases). Germline V lookup: CDR1 SGHKS, CDR2 YYEKEE (reference sequence). The ends were cut back, 0 bases at V and 5 bases at J, with 11 bases in the middle. The CDR3 runs 14 residues. The CDR3 reads CASSLAERGTEAFF. DNA for the CDR3: TGTGCCAGCAGCTTGGCTGAGCGGGGGACTGAAGCTTTCTTT.

The chain is built from TRBV7-6 and TRBJ1-4; no clear D gene. CDR3 length: 15 residues. The V and J ends lost 5 bases and 8 bases respectively, with 18 bases between them. Germline lookup yields CDR1 SGHVS and CDR2 FNYEAQ. The DNA for the CDR3 is TGTGCCAGCAGCCCAGAGGGAGTTCGGGAGGAAAAACTGTTTTTT. Its translation: CASSPEGVREEKLFF.

This clone was recorded once. The chain employs TRBV28 and TRBJ1-1; D may be TRBD1 (6 bases). The CDR3 extends over 16 amino acids. Germline lookup yields CDR1 MDHEN and CDR2 SYDVKM. The V end lost 6 bases, the J end lost 4 bases, and 21 bases lay between the germline ends. CDR3 region: CASRYLGQQKSTEAFF. The CDR3 DNA sequence: TGTGCCAGCAGGTATTTAGGACAGCAGAAAAGCACTGAAGCTTTCTTT.

The chain links TRBV5-1 to TRBJ2-1; 7 positions agree with TRBD2. The CDR3 has 17 residues. The germline CDR1 and CDR2 sequences are SGHRS and YFSETQ. J lost 7 bases, V lost 4 bases, and 17 bases had no gene match. The CDR3 bases are TGCGCCAGCAGCAGGGAGGTCTGGCGGGAGACGGGTAATGAGCAGTTCTTC. Translating gives CASSREVWRETGNEQFF.

The V call is TRBV10-2, the J call TRBJ1-5; TRBD1 aligns across 7 bases. Germline V gene data show CDR1 as WSHSY and CDR2 as SAAADI. Unmatched junction bases numbered 8, after V lost 2 bases and J lost 7 bases. The length of the CDR3 is 15 residues. In DNA, the CDR3 is TGCGCCAGCAGTGAGATTGACAGGGCCTGGCAGCCCCAGCATTTT. As protein: CASSEIDRAWQPQHF.

The J gene is TRBJ2-3, the V gene TRBV5-1; TRBD1 matches at 8 bases. The CDR3 contains 15 residues. From germline, CDR1 is SGHRS and CDR2 YFSETQ. With V trimmed by 4 bases and J by 0 bases, 4 bases remained unmatched. The CDR3 DNA reads TGCGCCAGCAGCGACCAGGGGGCAAGCACAGATACGCAGTATTTT. Its translation is CASSDQGASTDTQYF.

CDR3 residues: CASSLSFGQSNEQFF. The CDR3 DNA follows: TGTGCCAGCAGCTTATCCTTTGGGCAATCCAATGAGCAGTTCTTC. The rearrangement links TRBV11-2 to TRBJ2-1, with D hard to call. The V end lost 2 bases, the J end lost 6 bases, and 14 bases lay between the germline ends. This CDR3 region has 15 residues. Germline-derived CDR1 and CDR2 are SGHAT and FQNNGV.

The rearrangement uses TRBV10-2 and TRBJ2-7, with D perhaps TRBD1 (6 bases). The CDR3 length is 13 residues. Germline assignment: CDR1 WSHSY and CDR2 SAAADI. Between the trimmed V and J ends, which lost 8 bases and 7 bases, there was a span of 18 bases. Written as DNA, the CDR3 is TGCGCCAGCGGTGGTACAGGGTCGGGGGAGCAGTACTTC. Translated: CASGGTGSGEQYF.

The chain carries TRBV2 and TRBJ2-7, with a possible D match to TRBD1 (6 bases). Germline CDR1 reads SNHLY; CDR2 reads FYNNEI. The CDR3 sequence is 15 residues long. Trimming stripped 2 bases from V and 3 bases from J, with 14 bases between. CDR3 sequence reads: CASSESAGTYYEQYF. In DNA, the CDR3 is TGTGCCAGCAGTGAATCGGCAGGGACATACTACGAGCAGTACTTC.

V and J are TRBV6-5 and TRBJ1-5; D not certain. Trimming pared 0 bases from V and 6 bases from J, leaving 12 bases between. CDR3 length: 15 amino acids. Germline CDR1 MNHEY, CDR2 SVGAGI. CDR3 protein: CASSYSSSPRQPQHF. The CDR3 nucleotides are TGTGCCAGCAGTTACTCGTCCAGTCCACGTCAGCCCCAGCATTTT.

This clone was counted only a few times. CDR3 amino acids: CASSPFGNQPQHF. CDR3 DNA sequence: TGTGCCAGCTCACCGTTCGGGAATCAGCCCCAGCATTTT. The chain is built from TRBV18 and TRBJ1-5; D is ambiguous. The length of the CDR3 is 13 residues. Germline V gene lookup returns CDR1 KGHSH and CDR2 LQKENI. V lost 3 bases and J 4 bases, leaving 7 bases between the germline ends.

The sample holds one count of this clone. This chain connects TRBV7-8 to TRBJ2-5; D remains unclear. CDR3 size: 14 residues. Germline loops: CDR1 SGHVS, CDR2 FQNEAQ. V was trimmed by 4 bases and J by 3 bases, leaving 12 bases between them. CDR3 bases: TGTGCCAGCAGCTCGCCCCCGGAGAAAGAGACCCAGTACTTC. Encoded protein: CASSSPPEKETQYF.

The chain carries TRBV7-3 and TRBJ1-1; 8 positions match TRBD1. Losses at the gene ends were 8 bases for V and 2 bases for J; bases not matched to a gene: 4. From germline, CDR1 is SGHTA and CDR2 FQGTGA. The CDR3 loop spans 13 amino acids. CDR3 nucleotide sequence: TGTGCCAGCGGACAGGGACCTAACACTGAAGCTTTCTTT. The encoded protein is CASGQGPNTEAFF.

The CDR3 DNA is TGTGCCAGCAGCCCACAGGGTACCCCGCGCAATGAGCAGTTCTTC. Amino acids: CASSPQGTPRNEQFF. The chain combines TRBV7-9 with TRBJ2-1; a possible D gene is TRBD1 (6 bases). The CDR3 consists of 15 residues. Trimming shortened V by 5 bases and J by 6 bases, and 17 bases separated the two germline ends. The germline gives CDR1 SEHNR, CDR2 FQNEAQ (reference sequence).

The chain carries TRBV28 and TRBJ1-2, with a possible D match to TRBD1 (5 bases). The V and J ends lost 4 bases and 4 bases respectively, with 10 bases between them. CDR3 size: 13 residues. In germline, CDR1 is MDHEN, CDR2 SYDVKM. CDR3 sequence: CASSWAGGYGYTF. Here the CDR3 DNA reads TGTGCCAGCAGTTGGGCCGGGGGCTATGGCTACACCTTC.

This sequence joins TRBV7-9 and TRBJ1-1, with D possibly being TRBD1 (5 bases). Germline loops: CDR1 SEHNR, CDR2 FQNEAQ (reference sequence). The CDR3 is 13 residues long. Between the trimmed V and J ends, which lost 4 bases and 1 base, there was a span of 7 bases. CDR3: CASSSGGNTEAFF. Here the CDR3 DNA reads TGTGCCAGCAGCTCGGGGGGGAACACTGAAGCTTTCTTT.

The genes are TRBV9 and TRBJ2-7; TRBD2 aligns across 16 bases. V gave up 4 bases and J gave up 1 base; unmatched junction bases: 2. Germline V CDR1 and CDR2: SGDLS, YYNGEE. CDR3 length: 16 residues. The CDR3 spells CASSSGLAGGSYEQYF. CDR3 sequence (DNA): TGTGCCAGCAGCTCGGGACTAGCGGGAGGGTCCTACGAGCAGTACTTC.